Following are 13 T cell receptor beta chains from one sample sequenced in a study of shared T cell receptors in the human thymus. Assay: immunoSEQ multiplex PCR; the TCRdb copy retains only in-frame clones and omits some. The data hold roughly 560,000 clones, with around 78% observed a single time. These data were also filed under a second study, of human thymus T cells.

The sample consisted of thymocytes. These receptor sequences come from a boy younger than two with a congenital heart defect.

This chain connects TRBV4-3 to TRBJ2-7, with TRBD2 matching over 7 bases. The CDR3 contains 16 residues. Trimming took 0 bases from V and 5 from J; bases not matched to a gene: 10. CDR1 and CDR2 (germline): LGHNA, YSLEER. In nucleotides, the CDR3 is TGCGCCAGCAGCCAAGATGGCGCGGGAGAGCTCCACGAGCAGTACTTC. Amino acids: CASSQDGAGELHEQYF.

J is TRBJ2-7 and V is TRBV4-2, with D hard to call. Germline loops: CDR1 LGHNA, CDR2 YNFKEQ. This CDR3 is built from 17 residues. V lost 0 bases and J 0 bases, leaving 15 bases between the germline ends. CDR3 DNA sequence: TGTGCCAGCAGCCAAGATCGCGGCCGCTTGGGCTCCTACGAGCAGTACTTC. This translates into CASSQDRGRLGSYEQYF.

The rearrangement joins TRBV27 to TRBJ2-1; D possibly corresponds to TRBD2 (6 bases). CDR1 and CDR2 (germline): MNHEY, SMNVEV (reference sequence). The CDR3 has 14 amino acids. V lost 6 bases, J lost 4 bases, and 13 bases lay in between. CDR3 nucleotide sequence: TGTGCCAGCAGACCCACGGCGGGGTACAATGAGCAGTTCTTC. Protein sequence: CASRPTAGYNEQFF.

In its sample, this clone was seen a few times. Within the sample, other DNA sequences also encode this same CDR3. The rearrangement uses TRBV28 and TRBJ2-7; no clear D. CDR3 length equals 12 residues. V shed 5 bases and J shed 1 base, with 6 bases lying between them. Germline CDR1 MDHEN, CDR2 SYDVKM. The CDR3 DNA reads TGTGCCAGCAGTCCGAGGTCCTACGAGCAGTACTTC. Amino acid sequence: CASSPRSYEQYF.

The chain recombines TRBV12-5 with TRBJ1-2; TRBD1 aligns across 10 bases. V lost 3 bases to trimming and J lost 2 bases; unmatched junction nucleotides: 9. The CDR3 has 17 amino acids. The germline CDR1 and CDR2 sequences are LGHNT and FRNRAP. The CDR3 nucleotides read TGTGCTAGTGGTTTAGGGACAGGGGACCCTGCCAACTATGGCTACACCTTC. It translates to CASGLGTGDPANYGYTF.

In DNA, the CDR3 is TGTGCCAGCAGCCAAGATTTAAGGGAGGGAAGTGCCCAGTACTTC. Amino acid sequence: CASSQDLREGSAQYF. The chain couples TRBV14 to TRBJ2-5; 7 nucleotides agree with TRBD2. With 0 bases clipped from V and 9 bases from J, the junction kept 10 bases outside the gene matches. There are 15 residues in the CDR3. Germline CDR1 is SGHDN and CDR2 is FVKESK.

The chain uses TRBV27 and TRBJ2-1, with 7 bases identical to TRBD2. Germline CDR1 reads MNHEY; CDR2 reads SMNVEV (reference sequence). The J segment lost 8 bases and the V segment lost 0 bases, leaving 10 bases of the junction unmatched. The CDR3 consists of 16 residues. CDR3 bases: TGTGCCAGCAGTTTATCCTTTAGGGAGCGGGACTATGAGCAGTTCTTC. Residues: CASSLSFRERDYEQFF.

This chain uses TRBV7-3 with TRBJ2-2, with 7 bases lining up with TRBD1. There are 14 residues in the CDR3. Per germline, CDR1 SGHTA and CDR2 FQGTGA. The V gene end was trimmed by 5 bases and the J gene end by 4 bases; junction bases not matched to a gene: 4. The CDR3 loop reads CASSTSGGTGELFF. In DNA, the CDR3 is TGTGCCAGCAGCACATCAGGGGGCACCGGGGAGCTGTTTTTT. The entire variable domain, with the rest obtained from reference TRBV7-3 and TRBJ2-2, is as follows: GAGVSQTPSNKVTEKGKYVELRCDPISGHTALYWYRQSLGQGPEFLIYFQGTGAADDSGLPNDRFFAVRPEGSVSTLKIQRTERGDSAVYLCASSTSGGTGELFFGEGSRLTVL.

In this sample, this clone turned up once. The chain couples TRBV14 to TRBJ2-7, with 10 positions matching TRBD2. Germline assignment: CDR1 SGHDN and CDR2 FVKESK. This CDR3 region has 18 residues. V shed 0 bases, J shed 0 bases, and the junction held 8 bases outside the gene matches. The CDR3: CASSQDTALAGNSYEQYF. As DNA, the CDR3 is TGTGCCAGCAGCCAAGACACGGCACTAGCGGGGAACTCCTACGAGCAGTACTTC. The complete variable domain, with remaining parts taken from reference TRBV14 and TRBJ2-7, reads EAGVTQFPSHSVIEKGQTVTLRCDPISGHDNLYWYRRVMGKEIKFLLHFVKESKQDESGMPNNRFLAERTGGTYSTLKVQPAELEDSGVYFCASSQDTALAGNSYEQYFGPGTRLTVT.

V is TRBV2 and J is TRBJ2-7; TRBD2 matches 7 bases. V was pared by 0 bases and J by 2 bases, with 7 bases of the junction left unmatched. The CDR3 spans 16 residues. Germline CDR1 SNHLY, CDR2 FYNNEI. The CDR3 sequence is CASSEARAGTTYEQYF. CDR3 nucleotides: TGTGCCAGCAGTGAAGCCCGAGCGGGAACAACCTACGAGCAGTACTTC.

The CDR3 protein is CSVVQGAGNQPQHF. DNA for the CDR3: TGCAGCGTTGTACAGGGGGCGGGCAATCAGCCCCAGCATTTT. The rearrangement links TRBV29-1 to TRBJ1-5; TRBD1 aligns across 9 bases. This CDR3 comprises 14 residues. The V and J ends lost 4 bases and 2 bases, in that order; junction bases with no gene match: 3. CDR1 and CDR2 from the germline V gene are SQVTM and ANQGSEA.

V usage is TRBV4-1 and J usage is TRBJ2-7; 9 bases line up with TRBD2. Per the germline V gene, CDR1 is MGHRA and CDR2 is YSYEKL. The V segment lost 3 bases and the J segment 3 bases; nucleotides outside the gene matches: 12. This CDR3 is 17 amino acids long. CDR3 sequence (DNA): TGCGCCAGCAGCCATCGGGGGCGGGAGGGCCTTCGCTACGAGCAGTACTTC. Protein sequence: CASSHRGREGLRYEQYF.

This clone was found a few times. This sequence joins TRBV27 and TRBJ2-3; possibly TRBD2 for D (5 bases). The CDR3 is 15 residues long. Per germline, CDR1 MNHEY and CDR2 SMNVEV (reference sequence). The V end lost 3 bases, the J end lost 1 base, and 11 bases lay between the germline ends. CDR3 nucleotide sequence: TGTGCCAGCAGTTTTGGGGAGAGGGGCACAGATACGCAGTATTTT. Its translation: CASSFGERGTDTQYF.